A single sample gave rise to the 9 T cell receptor beta chains below, sequenced in a study of blood T cell repertoires in COVID-19. TCRdb's table, derived via immunoSEQ multiplex PCR, lists solely in-frame clones and lacks some. The profile shows 35,000 to 50,000 clones, approximately 70% of them singletons. Sequencing was done on a sample of peripheral blood. The receptors shown here come from an elderly man with acute or convalescent COVID-19.

This clone has only a few counts. The chain recombines TRBV3-1 (or the pseudogene TRBV3-2) with TRBJ2-3; TRBD1 agrees at 10 bases. The CDR3 loop spans 15 amino acids. CDR1 and CDR2 from the germline V gene are LGHDT and YNNKEL (reference sequence). Losses at the gene ends were 4 bases for V and 3 bases for J; bases not matched to a gene: 4. The chain's CDR3 is CASSPRTGGTDTQYF. CDR3 bases: TGTGCCAGCAGCCCGAGGACAGGGGGTACAGATACGCAGTATTTT.

The V and J genes are TRBV19 and TRBJ1-1; D unclear. The V gene's germline CDR1 is LNHDA and CDR2 SQIVND (reference sequence). Trimming took 3 bases from V and 1 from J, leaving 9 bases between them. The CDR3 has 14 amino acids. The CDR3 is CASSITPGNTEAFF. CDR3 nucleotide sequence: TGTGCCAGTAGTATCACCCCCGGGAACACTGAAGCTTTCTTT. The full variable domain, its missing parts supplied by reference TRBV19 and TRBJ1-1, is DGGITQSPKYLFRKEGQNVTLSCEQNLNHDAMYWYRQDPGQGLRLIYYSQIVNDFQKGDIAEGYSVSREKKESFPLTVTSAQKNPTAFYLCASSITPGNTEAFFGQGTRLTVV.

This clone has just a few counts. This chain joins TRBV11-2 and TRBJ2-7; TRBD2 aligns across 9 bases. J lost 6 bases, V lost 5 bases, and 20 bases had no gene match. CDR3 size: 18 residues. The V gene's germline CDR1 is SGHAT and CDR2 FQNNGV. CDR3 nucleotides: TGTGCCAGCAGCGGAGGTGTGGGTGGCGGGAGGGCTACGGCCGAGCAGTACTTC. Amino acid sequence: CASSGGVGGGRATAEQYF.

This clone was counted between two and nine times. The chain links TRBV6-2 or TRBV6-3 to TRBJ2-3; 7 bases agree with TRBD1. The junction had 7 bases not matched to a gene; V was cut back by 5 bases and J by 2 bases. CDR1 MNHEY and CDR2 SVGEGT come from the germline V gene. The CDR3 loop spans 15 amino acids. As DNA, the CDR3 is TGTGCCAGCAGTCAGGGACAGAAACACACAGATACGCAGTATTTT. This gives the protein CASSQGQKHTDTQYF.

Note on this clone: No conserved phenylalanine or tryptophan is present at the end of the CDR3, so a read error is the likely explanation. Because the CDR3's place on the DNA is in doubt, the DNA is left out and the CDR3 is given as listed by TCRdb. The chain has TRBV24-1 and TRBJ1-2; the DNA was not compared with TRBD1, the D call given in the table. The CDR3 contains 17 residues when both ends are counted. Germline V gives CDR1 KGHDR, CDR2 SFDVKD. CDR3 sequence: CATSDPRDSAFALILLR.

This clone showed up just a few times. V is TRBV4-1 and J is TRBJ2-2; 7 nucleotides agree with TRBD1. V lost 3 bases and J lost 4; bases outside the gene matches: 14. The germline V gene encodes CDR1 MGHRA and CDR2 YSYEKL. The CDR3 has 18 residues. CDR3 sequence reads: CASSHSDRIEAGTGELFF. CDR3 nucleotide sequence: TGCGCCAGCAGCCACTCGGACAGGATAGAGGCGGGCACCGGGGAGCTGTTTTTT.

This clone showed up just a few times. The genes are TRBV14 and TRBJ2-1; 14 nucleotides align to TRBD2. V lost 1 base to trimming and J lost 6 bases; unmatched junction nucleotides: 11. In germline, CDR1 is SGHDN, CDR2 FVKESK. The CDR3 is made up of 19 amino acids. CDR3 DNA sequence: TGTGCCAGCAGCCAAGTATCGATGGGACTAGCGGGAGTTTTCAATGAGCAGTTCTTC. This encodes CASSQVSMGLAGVFNEQFF. The full variable domain, in which reference TRBV14 and TRBJ2-1 provide the parts outside the CDR3, is EAGVTQFPSHSVIEKGQTVTLRCDPISGHDNLYWYRRVMGKEIKFLLHFVKESKQDESGMPNNRFLAERTGGTYSTLKVQPAELEDSGVYFCASSQVSMGLAGVFNEQFFGPGTRLTVL.

V and J are TRBV28 and TRBJ1-1; D is unclear. The CDR3 runs 15 residues. Germline CDR1 and CDR2: MDHEN and SYDVKM. Trimming stripped 5 bases from V and 0 bases from J, with 13 bases between. The CDR3 DNA reads TGTGCCAGCAGTGACGCAGGAAGAATGAACACTGAAGCTTTCTTT. It encodes CASSDAGRMNTEAFF.

J is TRBJ2-1 and V is TRBV4-3, with D tentatively TRBD1 (5 bases). The CDR3 is 14 residues long. The germline CDR1 and CDR2 sequences are LGHNA and YSLEER. Trimming left V 0 bases short and J 10 bases short, with 13 bases between. This CDR3 is CASSQDLQYREQFF. In DNA, the CDR3 is TGCGCCAGCAGCCAAGATCTACAGTACAGGGAGCAGTTCTTC.